These 4 T cell receptor beta chains came from one sample sequenced in a study of somatic mutations in cytotoxic T cells in rheumatoid arthritis. Data came from immunoSEQ multiplex PCR; TCRdb stores just in-frame clones and leaves some out. There are tens of thousands of clones in the sample; around 80% occur only once, and approximately 3.8% lies in the top ten. Sequenced input: CD8+ T cells sorted from blood. The receptor set was obtained from an adult with rheumatoid arthritis.

In its sample, this clone was seen once. The gene calls are TRBV27 and TRBJ2-1; 10 bases match TRBD2. The CDR3 is 16 amino acids. V lost 3 bases, J lost 4 bases, and 6 bases stayed unmatched. CDR1 is MNHEY, CDR2 SMNVEV, per germline (reference sequence). CDR3 coding DNA: TGTGCCAGCAGTTTTCTCGGACTAGCGGTGTACAATGAGCAGTTCTTC. This sequence encodes CASSFLGLAVYNEQFF.

This clone was found a few times. This chain joins TRBV18 and TRBJ1-6; TRBD1 might be the D (5 bases). V lost 3 bases, J lost 3 bases, and 9 bases lay in between. This CDR3 contains 15 residues. Per the germline V gene, CDR1 is KGHSH and CDR2 is LQKENI. CDR3: CASSPGRDYNSPLHF. CDR3 sequence (DNA): TGTGCCAGCTCACCTGGCAGGGACTATAATTCACCCCTCCACTTT.

This chain links TRBV7-8 with TRBJ2-1; the match to TRBD1 covers 7 bases. The CDR3 has 16 amino acids. Germline CDR1 and CDR2: SGHVS and FQNEAQ. Unmatched junction bases numbered 9, after V lost 2 bases and J lost 5 bases. CDR3 loop: CASSLWVQGPDNEQFF. CDR3 DNA sequence: TGTGCCAGCAGCTTATGGGTACAGGGGCCAGACAATGAGCAGTTCTTC.

The chain carries TRBV5-1 and TRBJ1-1, with D possibly TRBD1 on 5 matching bases. V lost 4 bases and J lost 5, with 12 bases in between. Germline V gives CDR1 SGHRS, CDR2 YFSETQ. The CDR3 has 13 amino acids. The CDR3 coding sequence is TGCGCCAGCAGCGTGGATGGGGGGACTGAAGCTTTCTTT. Translating gives CASSVDGGTEAFF.